This T cell receptor beta chain was retrieved from a study of breast tumors, draining lymph nodes, adjacent tissues. Whole-study findings and limits: Luminal-like breast cancer showed significantly higher tumor–nontumor repertoire similarity than basal-like. Tumors had less TCR diversity than lymph nodes, more than nontumor tissue. That most tumor T cells come from lymph nodes remained unproven.

Germline values: CDR1 SGHNT, CDR2 YYREEE (reference sequence). The length of the CDR3 is 15 residues. Samples came from axillary lymph nodes draining the breast cancer. MiXCR, applied by TCRdb to the multiplex PCR reads, yields one record per CDR3 protein. The top ten hold 1.1% of the sample, which has around 290,000 distinct CDR3 sequences, 30% to 35% seen once. On this clonotype itself: Antigen specificity is unknown. With a much larger clone just one base away, this may be a read error.

The sample consisted of axillary lymph node tissue. J is TRBJ1-4 and V is TRBV5-4, with TRBD1 matching over 7 bases. The source of this sequence is a female donor with breast cancer. Some clones in this sample may be carry-over from other donors' samples. The CDR3: CASSYPTGEGEKLVF. The CDR3 DNA reads as TGTGCCAGCAGTTACCCAACAGGGGAGGGTGAAAAACTGGTTTTT.